This T cell receptor (beta chain) was sequenced for a study of shared clonotypes between healthy human individuals (dated by TCRdb to 2018 to 2021). Regarding the research as a whole: The cohort included three men and two women between 18 and 49 years of age. The study deeply sequenced blood TCR repertoires of about five healthy adults to estimate repertoire size and the extent of clonotype sharing between individuals. To increase sequencing depth and limit assay-specific biases, different laboratories used diverse techniques to prepare libraries and sequence TCR repertoires. Between about 0.9 and 9 billion PBMCs per donor were obtained by leukapheresis. For each donor, CD4 naive and CD4 memory were each run on three plates, CD8 naive on two plates, and CD8 memory on one plate.

The V and J ends are trimmed by 1 base and 0 bases, leaving 6 bases between them. From the cysteine up to the phenylalanine, the CDR3 has a length of 14 residues. The CDR3 DNA has 42 bases and is translated from base 1. The germline V gene (reference sequence) supplies CDR1 SEHNR and CDR2 FQNEAQ. On the study overall, not on this receptor specifically: Naive subsets generally had larger estimated clonotype richness than memory subsets did. Sampling was restricted to blood, and TCR repertoires in tissues likely differ from the TCR repertoires found in blood. Clonotypes shared by all four sorted-subset donors showed higher generation probabilities than non-shared clonotypes. Pairwise subsampling indicated that sequencing depth was expected to affect the degree of clonotype sharing among donors. Rarefaction of sorted-subset datasets indicated incomplete sequencing despite the large sequencing depth. Across a few donors, 5% to 6% of naive CD4, roughly 3.3% of naive CD8, roughly 2.2% of memory CD4, and roughly 0.41% of memory CD8 clonotypes were shared. The small number of donors limited the genetic and exposure-history diversity represented.

Concerning this clone: This receptor's antigen is unknown. No per-base quality is available; no much larger clone lies one base away. This CDR3 is also generated by other DNA sequences in the sample.

Using the deep immunoSEQ assay, TCR CDR3 regions were amplified from genomic DNA by multiplex PCR. Genomic DNA extracted from each cell subset was distributed evenly over all wells of several immunoSEQ 96-well plates, and each plate served as one replicate. Each replicate PCR for sorted subsets received around 0.2 ug genomic DNA, equal to roughly 30,000 T cell genomes. Purified libraries were quantified with a Qubit 3.0 fluorometer, sized on a Bioanalyzer 2100, and re-quantified with the KAPA Library Quantification kit. Every immunoSEQ 96-well plate was sequenced on a separate single-read 150-cycle Illumina NextSeq 550 flow cell. In the source study's methods: Because the immunoSEQ output held only junctional sequences and lacked quality scores, the filtering could not match the filtering applied to full-length reads. To assign V/J genes and CDR3, sequences were annotated using PyIR, a Python wrapper for IgBLAST v1.9, with IMGT germline references. Reads were filtered out if the reads had weak V/J assignments (E-value above 1e-6), no CDR3, stop codons, out-of-frame junctions, or ambiguous translated residues. V3J clonotypes were defined by identical inferred V gene, J gene, and CDR3 amino acid sequence. The percentage overlap between two repertoires was calculated by dividing the number of shared unique clonotypes by the size of the smaller repertoire. Repertoire richness was assessed with RTK rarefaction, the Chao1 estimator, and Recon v2.1 estimates of unobserved clonotypes. Generation probabilities for all TCRbeta clonotypes obtained by the gDNA method from several donors were computed using OLGA. TCRdb took this table from immuneACCESS and kept in-frame rearrangements with V and J called. Such tables lack part of the clones; where checked against another copy, unresolved V genes explain under half of the gap, and the rest is unexplained. V, J and clone size are those of that table, while D and trimming were read from the DNA. A total of some 2 million clones appear in this sample, about 95% of them only once. The ten largest clones add up to under 1.5% of the sample.

CD8 naive samples were CD45RO-negative cells positively selected for CCR7, giving a CD45RA+CCR7+ population that excluded TemRA cells. Healthy HIV-negative adults with no recently reported acute infections or vaccinations were included as donors. Every donor was a Caucasian adult residing in Nashville, Tennessee, USA. After blood collection by leukapheresis, PBMCs were isolated using Ficoll-Histopaque density gradient centrifugation and then cryopreserved in the vapor phase of liquid nitrogen. Analytical flow cytometry was used to check the purity and quantity of every magnetically sorted T cell population. Genomic DNA was isolated from every sorted fraction and measured by UV absorbance on a Nanodrop 2000c.

This sequence was found in a man younger than 35 in good health. The receptor chain draws on TRBV7-9 and TRBJ1-2; a weak D assignment points to TRBD1 (5 bases agree). The sequenced material came from naive CD8+ T cells sorted from blood. The cell subset or site label of this sample denotes: CD45RA+CCR7+. The CDR3 reads as follows: CASSLVGANYGYTF. The nucleotides read TGTGCCAGCAGCTTAGTGGGGGCTAACTATGGCTACACCTTC.